The source of this T cell receptor (beta chain) is a study of blood T cell repertoires in COVID-19. The CDR3 has 13 residues. Looked up from germline, CDR1 is SSHAT and CDR2 is FNYEAQ (reference sequence). V was clipped by 1 base and J by 5 bases, with 5 bases between them. This table comes from immunoSEQ multiplex PCR, and its TCRdb copy is limited to in-frame clones, with some not included. Of 200,000 to 250,000 clones in the sample, under 90% were seen once. Participant age was roughly 18 to 89 years, and participants resided in fewer than 25 US areas. The V and J genes are TRBV7-7 and TRBJ2-2; a possible D gene is TRBD1 (5 bases). The sample was PBMCs or T cells enriched from blood (not recorded which). This TCR was recovered from a woman aged 55-70 years who had recovered from COVID-19. CDR3: CASSLDRTGELFF. CDR3 coding DNA: TGTGCCAGCAGCTTAGACAGGACCGGGGAGCTGTTTTTT.